A single TCR beta chain is shown here with its context. This specimen comes from a study of blood T cell repertoires in COVID-19. Study-level information: Acute and convalescent COVID-19 samples came from the United States, Italy and Spain. PBMCs, B-cell-depleted T cells, or T cells were the source of the cDNA or gDNA that made up the material.

This CDR3 spans 14 amino acids. V lost 2 bases, J lost 9 bases, and 10 bases stayed unmatched. In germline, CDR1 is GTSNPN, CDR2 SVGIG (reference sequence). How the authors handled the data: Nucleated cell counts were estimated from reference gene primer amplification. Assay used: immunoSEQ multiplex PCR; TCRdb lists only in-frame clones, some missing. The DNA was the basis for D and trimming; V, J and clone size are from that table. The sample has about 140,000 clones, approximately 87% seen once. The sequencing sample was made of peripheral blood. This receptor was identified in a human donor in a cohort sampled during active COVID-19. The chain is built from TRBV30 and TRBJ2-1; TRBD2 agrees at 7 bases. For the CDR3, the DNA is TGTGCCTGGAGTCTGGAGAGCGGGGTCAGTGAGCAGTTCTTC. It is translated as CAWSLESGVSEQFF. Complete variable domain (other parts from reference TRBV30 and TRBJ2-1): SQTIHQWPATLVQPVGSPLSLECTVEGTSNPNLYWYRQAAGRGLQLLFYSVGIGQISSEVPQNLSASRPQDRQFILSSKKLLLSDSGFYLCAWSLESGVSEQFFGPGTRLTVL.